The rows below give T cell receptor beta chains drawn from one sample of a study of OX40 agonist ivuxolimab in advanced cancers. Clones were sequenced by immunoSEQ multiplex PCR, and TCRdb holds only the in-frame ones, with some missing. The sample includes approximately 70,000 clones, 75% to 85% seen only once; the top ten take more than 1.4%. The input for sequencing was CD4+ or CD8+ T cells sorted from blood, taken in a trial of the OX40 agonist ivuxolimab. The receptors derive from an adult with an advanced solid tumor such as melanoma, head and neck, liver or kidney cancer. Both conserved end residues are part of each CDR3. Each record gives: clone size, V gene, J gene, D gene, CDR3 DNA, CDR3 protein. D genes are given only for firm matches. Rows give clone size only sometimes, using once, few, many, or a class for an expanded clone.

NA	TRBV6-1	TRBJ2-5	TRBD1	TGTGCCTCCGGGGCCGGGACAGGGGGCGCTGAGACCCAGTACTTC	CASGAGTGGAETQYF
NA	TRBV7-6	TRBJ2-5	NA	TGTGCCAGCAGCTTAGCAGCACCTACAGGGCATGGCGAGACCCAGTACTTC	CASSLAAPTGHGETQYF
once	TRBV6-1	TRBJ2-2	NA	TGTGCCAGCACTGGAGGGTGGGGGCCCGGGGAGCTGTTTTTT	CASTGGWGPGELFF
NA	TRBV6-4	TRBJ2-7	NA	TGTGCCAGCAGTCGCAGAGCCTCCGGGGAGCAGTACTTC	CASSRRASGEQYF
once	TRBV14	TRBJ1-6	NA	TGTGCCAGCAGCCCAGTTGGACCCGGAGATTCACCCCTCCACTTT	CASSPVGPGDSPLHF
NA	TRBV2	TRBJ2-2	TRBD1	TGTGCCAGCAGCGCTCAGGGGGAGGGGGAGCTGTTTTTT	CASSAQGEGELFF
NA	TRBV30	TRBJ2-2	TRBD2	TGTGCCTGGAGGGAGCCGGGACTAGCGGGGGAACTGAACACCGGGGAGCTGTTTTTT	CAWREPGLAGELNTGELFF
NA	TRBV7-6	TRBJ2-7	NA	TGTGCCAGCAGCTTAGGTAGCTTTGGAGGGGGCGAGCAGTACTTC	CASSLGSFGGGEQYF
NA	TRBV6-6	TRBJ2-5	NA	TGTGCCAGCAGCCCCTTCAGGGGTGGGGAGACCCAGTACTTC	CASSPFRGGETQYF
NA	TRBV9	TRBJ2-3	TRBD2	TGTGCCAGCAGCGTCGGTGGCGGACTAGCCACAGATACGCAGTATTTT	CASSVGGGLATDTQYF
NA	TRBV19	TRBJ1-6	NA	TGTGCCAGTAGGTGGAGCTCAGGTGGGGATTCACCCCTCCACTTT	CASRWSSGGDSPLHF
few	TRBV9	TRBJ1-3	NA	TGTGCCAGCAGCGTCCCCGGCTCTGGAAACACCATATATTTT	CASSVPGSGNTIYF
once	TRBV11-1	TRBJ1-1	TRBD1	TGTGCCAGCAGCTTAGAACAGGGGTGGACTGAAGCTTTCTTT	CASSLEQGWTEAFF
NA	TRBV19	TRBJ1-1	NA	TGTGCCAGTAGTTCCTTAGACATCTTCGGGGGAGACACTGAAGCTTTCTTT	CASSSLDIFGGDTEAFF
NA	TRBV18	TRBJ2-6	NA	TGTGCCAGCTCACCGCAGACAGTCACTGGGGCCAACGTCCTGACTTTC	CASSPQTVTGANVLTF
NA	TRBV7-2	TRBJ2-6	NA	TGTGCCAGCAGCTTCAGGGGGGGCTCTGGGGCCAACGTCCTGACTTTC	CASSFRGGSGANVLTF
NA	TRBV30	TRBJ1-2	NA	TGTGCCTGGATAGTGGGACCGGTCTATGGCTACACCTTC	CAWIVGPVYGYTF
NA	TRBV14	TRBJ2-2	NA	TGTGCCAGCAGCCAAAGTTGGACCGGGGAGCTGTTTTTT	CASSQSWTGELFF
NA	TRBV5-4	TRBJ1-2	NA	TGTGCCAGCAGCTTGGGGCGGATCTACTATGGCTACACCTTC	CASSLGRIYYGYTF
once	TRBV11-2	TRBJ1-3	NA	TGTGCCAGCAGTTCGCAGAGCTCTGGAAACACCATATATTTT	CASSSQSSGNTIYF
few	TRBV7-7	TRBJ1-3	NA	TGTGCCAGCAGCTTTACCGGGACCTCTGGAAACACCATATATTTT	CASSFTGTSGNTIYF
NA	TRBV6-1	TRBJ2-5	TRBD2	TGTGCCAGCAGTGAAGGCCGCGGGGGTCGCCAAGAGACCCAGTACTTC	CASSEGRGGRQETQYF
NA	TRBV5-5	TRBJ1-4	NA	TGTGCCAGCATCCCCCTTCCGGGTATTGCAACTAATGAAAAACTGTTTTTT	CASIPLPGIATNEKLFF
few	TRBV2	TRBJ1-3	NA	TGTGCCAGCAGTGAAGACGAGACAGCCAGAAACACCATATATTTT	CASSEDETARNTIYF
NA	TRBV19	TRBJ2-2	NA	TGTGCCAGTAGTATTCCAGCGCCCACCGGGGAGCTGTTTTTT	CASSIPAPTGELFF
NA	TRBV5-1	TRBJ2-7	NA	TGCGCCAGCAGCTTCCAGGTGGAGGACGAGCAGTACTTC	CASSFQVEDEQYF
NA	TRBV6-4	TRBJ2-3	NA	TGTGCCATCCAAACCCGGCCAGGCACAGATACGCAGTATTTT	CAIQTRPGTDTQYF
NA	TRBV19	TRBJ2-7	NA	TGTGCCAGTAAAACAGTTACTCCTCCCTACGAGCAGTACTTC	CASKTVTPPYEQYF
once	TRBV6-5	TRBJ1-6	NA	TGTGCCATCAGTGGGCCCCGAGCTGGTTCACCCCTCCACTTT	CAISGPRAGSPLHF
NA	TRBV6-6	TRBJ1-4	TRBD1	TGTGCCAGCAGCCATAGGGACAGAACTAATGAAAAACTGTTTTTT	CASSHRDRTNEKLFF
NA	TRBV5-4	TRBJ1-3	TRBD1	TGTGCCAGCAGCCCCCGGGACAGTAGAAACACCATATATTTT	CASSPRDSRNTIYF
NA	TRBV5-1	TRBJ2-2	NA	TGCGCCAGCAGACTAGCGAACACCGGGGAGCTGTTTTTT	CASRLANTGELFF
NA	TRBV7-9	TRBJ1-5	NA	TGTGCCAGCAGCACGATCAATCAGCCCCAGCATTTT	CASSTINQPQHF
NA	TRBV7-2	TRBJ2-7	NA	TGTGCCAGCAGCTTAGAACTGGCTACGTACGAGCAGTACTTC	CASSLELATYEQYF
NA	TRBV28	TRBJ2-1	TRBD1	TGTGCCAGCAGTTCACAGGGGGCGCTGCATGAGCAGTTCTTC	CASSSQGALHEQFF
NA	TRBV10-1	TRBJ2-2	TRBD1	TGCGCCAGCATCGGACAGGGGAACACCGGGGAGCTGTTTTTT	CASIGQGNTGELFF
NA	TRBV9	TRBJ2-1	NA	TGTGCCAGCAGCGTCGACAGAAATGAGCAGTTCTTC	CASSVDRNEQFF
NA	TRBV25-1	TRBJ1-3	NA	TGTGCCAGCAGTGAACCTGGTGGGCCTGGAAACACCATATATTTT	CASSEPGGPGNTIYF
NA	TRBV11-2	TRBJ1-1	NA	TGTGCCAGCAGCTTAGCGGGGGGGGAAGCTTTCTTT	CASSLAGGEAFF
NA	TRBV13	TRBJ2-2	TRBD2	TGTGCCAGCAGCCTCGGGACTAGCCTGCTGGCGGGGGAGCTGTTTTTT	CASSLGTSLLAGELFF
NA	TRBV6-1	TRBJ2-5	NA	TGTGCCAGCAGTGCCGACCCCGCATGGACCCAGTACTTC	CASSADPAWTQYF
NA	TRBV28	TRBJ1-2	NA	TGTGCCAGCCGGTCGGGCGGGGCGTACTATGGCTACACCTTC	CASRSGGAYYGYTF
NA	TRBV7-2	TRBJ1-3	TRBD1	TGTGCCAGCAGCCCCAGACAGGGCGACTCTGGAAACACCATATATTTT	CASSPRQGDSGNTIYF
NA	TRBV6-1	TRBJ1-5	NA	TGTGCCAGCAGTGAAGCGCTTCTTTACGCCAATCAGCCCCAGCATTTT	CASSEALLYANQPQHF
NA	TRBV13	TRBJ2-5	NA	TGTGCCAGCAGCTTAACCCGGACAGTAGAGGAGACCCAGTACTTC	CASSLTRTVEETQYF
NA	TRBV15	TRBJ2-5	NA	TGTGCCACCAGCAGAGATGGCACTAGTATGGAGACCCAGTACTTC	CATSRDGTSMETQYF